Below, 20 T cell receptor beta chains from the same sample are listed, as sequenced in a study of a mutant IDH1 vaccine in newly diagnosed glioma. Which antigens these TCRs recognize remains unknown. Sequenced by immunoSEQ multiplex PCR; TCRdb stores in-frame clones only, minus some. Of over 40,000 clones in the sample, around 81% were seen once. Described time point: week 35, safety follow-up. Alongside topical imiquimod, each dose of vaccine comprised 300 ug of mutant IDH1 20-mer peptide. The sequencing here drew on PBMCs, taken from a glioma patient whose treatment included an IDH1 peptide vaccine. The receptor source for this set is a woman aged 35 to 49 with glioma. Some clones in this sample may be carry-over from other donors' samples.

This sequence joins TRBV6-1 and TRBJ1-4; TRBD1 matches 7 bases. CDR3 length: 13 residues. Looked up from germline, CDR1 is MNHNS and CDR2 is SASEGT. V lost 7 bases and J lost 7; bases outside the gene matches: 6. The CDR3 loop reads CASKGRGAEKLFF. The CDR3 DNA sequence: TGTGCCAGCAAGGGCAGGGGGGCTGAAAAACTGTTTTTT.

The chain recombines TRBV27 with TRBJ1-6; TRBD1 agrees at 7 bases. Germline V lookup: CDR1 MNHEY, CDR2 SMNVEV (reference sequence). This CDR3 contains 16 residues. V shed 3 bases, J shed 10 bases, and the junction held 12 bases outside the gene matches. CDR3 protein: CASSFGVGGGGSPLHF. CDR3 bases: TGTGCCAGCAGTTTCGGGGTAGGGGGCGGTGGATCACCCCTCCACTTT.

The chain recombines TRBV7-2 with TRBJ1-5; TRBD1 matches at 7 bases. The germline V gene has CDR1 SGHTA and CDR2 FQGNSA. After removal of 4 bases from V and 0 bases from J, the junction contained 6 bases not matched to a gene. The CDR3 contains 16 residues. In DNA, the CDR3 is TGTGCCAGCAGCTCCTCGACAGGGACTAGCAATCAGCCCCAGCATTTT. This gives the protein CASSSSTGTSNQPQHF.

The V and J genes are TRBV7-9 and TRBJ1-1; the D is unclear. The V gene's germline CDR1 is SEHNR and CDR2 FQNEAQ (reference sequence). Deletions cut 4 bases from V and 1 base from J, with 13 bases between. This CDR3 spans 15 amino acids. In DNA form, the CDR3 reads TGTGCCAGCAGCTCCCACCCCTCAGGGAACACTGAAGCTTTCTTT. It specifies CASSSHPSGNTEAFF.

This chain joins TRBV19 and TRBJ1-1; weak D call: TRBD1 (5 bases). Between the trimmed V and J ends, which lost 7 bases and 2 bases, there was a span of 11 bases. Germline V gene data show CDR1 as LNHDA and CDR2 as SQIVND (reference sequence). The CDR3 covers 13 residues. CDR3 residues: CASITRANTEAFF. As DNA, the CDR3 is TGTGCCAGTATTACCAGGGCCAACACTGAAGCTTTCTTT.

CDR3 in DNA: TGCGCCAGCAGCTTGGAAGGCTCTAACTATGGCTACACCTTC. Encoded protein: CASSLEGSNYGYTF. The V gene is TRBV5-1, the J gene TRBJ1-2; no reliable D call. Germline assignment: CDR1 SGHRS and CDR2 YFSETQ. The CDR3 has 14 amino acids. V gave up 0 bases and J gave up 0 bases, with 6 bases separating them. The variable domain in full, completed from reference TRBV5-1 and TRBJ1-2, reads KAGVTQTPRYLIKTRGQQVTLSCSPISGHRSVSWYQQTPGQGLQFLFEYFSETQRNKGNFPGRFSGRQFSNSRSEMNVSTLELGDSALYLCASSLEGSNYGYTFGSGTRLTVV.

V and J are TRBV10-3 and TRBJ2-5, with D perhaps TRBD2 (6 bases). This CDR3 is built from 14 residues. From germline, CDR1 is ENHRY and CDR2 SYGVKD. The germline V and J ends were trimmed by 4 bases and 2 bases, with 11 bases remaining between them. The CDR3 nucleotides read TGTGCCATCAGTGTGGAGGGGCTACAAGAGACCCAGTACTTC. Its translation is CAISVEGLQETQYF.

The rearrangement joins TRBV19 to TRBJ1-1; D may be TRBD1 (5 bases). Germline loops: CDR1 LNHDA, CDR2 SQIVND (reference sequence). The CDR3 covers 14 residues. The germline V and J ends were trimmed by 10 bases and 1 base, with 16 bases remaining between them. In nucleotides, the CDR3 is TGTGCCACCTCCTGGGGGGGATCGAACACTGAAGCTTTCTTT. Its protein is CATSWGGSNTEAFF.

The rearrangement links TRBV28 to TRBJ2-2, with D unresolved. V was shortened by 2 bases and J by 3 bases, with 10 bases between the two germline ends. This CDR3 comprises 15 residues. The germline gives CDR1 MDHEN, CDR2 SYDVKM. This chain's CDR3 is CASSLGESHTGELFF. CDR3 nucleotides: TGTGCCAGCAGTTTAGGCGAGTCCCACACCGGGGAGCTGTTTTTT.

V and J are TRBV7-9 and TRBJ1-2, with unresolved D. Germline V gene data show CDR1 as SEHNR and CDR2 as FQNEAQ (reference sequence). Trimming took 1 base from V and 8 from J, leaving 11 bases between them. This CDR3 comprises 13 residues. DNA for the CDR3: TGTGCCAGCAGCTTAGAAGGAGGCAGGGGCTACACCTTC. Translating gives CASSLEGGRGYTF.

This clone appeared a single time. V is TRBV29-1 and J is TRBJ1-4; D is undetermined. The germline V and J ends were trimmed by 6 bases and 3 bases, with 14 bases remaining between them. The CDR3 runs 14 residues. Looked up from germline, CDR1 is SQVTM and CDR2 is ANQGSEA. The CDR3 reads CSVGIPPANEKLFF. In nucleotides, the CDR3 is TGCAGCGTGGGGATTCCTCCAGCTAATGAAAAACTGTTTTTT.

The CDR3 sequence: CASSDRGRGTEAFF. CDR3 nucleotide sequence: TGTGCCAGCAGCGACAGGGGCCGCGGCACTGAAGCTTTCTTT. The chain combines TRBV2 with TRBJ1-1; 8 nucleotides agree with TRBD1. Per the germline V gene, CDR1 is SNHLY and CDR2 is FYNNEI. Losses at the gene ends were 6 bases for V and 4 bases for J; bases not matched to a gene: 7. This CDR3 is built from 14 residues.

This chain uses TRBV5-1 with TRBJ1-3, with 10 bases fitting TRBD1. The CDR3 has 15 amino acids. CDR1 is SGHRS and CDR2 is YFSETQ in the germline V gene. The ends lost 5 bases at V and 2 bases at J; junction bases unmatched: 4. Here the CDR3 DNA reads TGCGCCAGCAGTAACGACAGGGGGCCTGGAAACACCATATATTTT. This codes for CASSNDRGPGNTIYF.

The CDR3 loop reads CASTRGLTSNQPQHF. The CDR3 bases are TGTGCCAGCACACGAGGGCTTACTAGCAATCAGCCCCAGCATTTT. The chain joins TRBV28 to TRBJ1-5; the D is unclear. Trimming took 7 bases from V and 0 from J, leaving 13 bases between them. The CDR3 contains 15 residues. Germline V lookup: CDR1 MDHEN, CDR2 SYDVKM.

This clone was recorded only once. This sequence joins TRBV4-2 and TRBJ2-1; 7 bases are shared with TRBD2. Germline CDR1 and CDR2: LGHNA and YNFKEQ. The J segment lost 5 bases and the V segment lost 1 base, leaving 5 bases of the junction unmatched. The CDR3 has 15 residues. For the CDR3, the DNA is TGTGCCAGCAGCCAAGGGGAGGGAACGGACAATGAGCAGTTCTTC. This codes for CASSQGEGTDNEQFF.

The chain couples TRBV6-5 to TRBJ1-2; a weak D match, TRBD1 (6 bases). CDR3 length: 14 residues. V lost 0 bases and J 8 bases, leaving 13 bases between the germline ends. Germline V lookup: CDR1 MNHEY, CDR2 SVGAGI. The DNA of the CDR3 is TGTGCCAGCAGTTACTCGAGTGGGGGGGCCGGCTACACCTTC. This codes for CASSYSSGGAGYTF.

The gene calls are TRBV7-8 and TRBJ1-1; a weak D match, TRBD1 (5 bases). The CDR3 sequence is 21 residues long. With 6 bases removed from V and 0 bases from J, the gap between germline ends came to 32 bases. Germline V gives CDR1 SGHVS, CDR2 FQNEAQ. CDR3 nucleotide sequence: TGTGCCAGCAGTCCCGCCCGCAGGGCTGGAACCAGACAGATGATGAACACTGAAGCTTTCTTT. Its protein is CASSPARRAGTRQMMNTEAFF.

This sequence joins TRBV18 and TRBJ2-1; TRBD1 agrees at 12 bases. CDR1 and CDR2 from the germline V gene are KGHSH and LQKENI. Trimming at V came to 7 bases and at J to 7 bases, leaving 8 bases not matched to a gene. The CDR3 has 15 amino acids. CDR3 coding DNA: TGTGCCAGCTACACCGGGACAGGGGGCTGGAATGAGCAGTTCTTC. It encodes CASYTGTGGWNEQFF. The complete variable domain, with remaining parts taken from reference TRBV18 and TRBJ2-1, reads NAGVMQNPRHLVRRRGQEARLRCSPMKGHSHVYWYRQLPEEGLKFMVYLQKENIIDESGMPKERFSAEFPKEGPSILRIQQVVRGDSAAYFCASYTGTGGWNEQFFGPGTRLTVL.

The chain couples TRBV5-4 to TRBJ2-2; TRBD1 matches at 7 bases. The junction had 4 bases not matched to a gene; V was cut back by 1 base and J by 4 bases. CDR1 and CDR2 (germline): SGHNT, YYREEE (reference sequence). The CDR3 has 15 residues. CDR3 residues: CASSLPGQPTGELFF. CDR3 nucleotides: TGTGCCAGCAGCTTGCCGGGACAGCCCACCGGGGAGCTGTTTTTT.

The chain couples TRBV27 to TRBJ1-1; D remains unclear. The V and J ends lost 6 bases and 3 bases respectively, with 14 bases between them. Per the germline V gene, CDR1 is MNHEY and CDR2 is SMNVEV (reference sequence). CDR3 length equals 14 residues. CDR3: CASSLGPGYTEAFF. Written as DNA, the CDR3 is TGTGCCAGCAGCCTAGGTCCGGGGTACACTGAAGCTTTCTTT.